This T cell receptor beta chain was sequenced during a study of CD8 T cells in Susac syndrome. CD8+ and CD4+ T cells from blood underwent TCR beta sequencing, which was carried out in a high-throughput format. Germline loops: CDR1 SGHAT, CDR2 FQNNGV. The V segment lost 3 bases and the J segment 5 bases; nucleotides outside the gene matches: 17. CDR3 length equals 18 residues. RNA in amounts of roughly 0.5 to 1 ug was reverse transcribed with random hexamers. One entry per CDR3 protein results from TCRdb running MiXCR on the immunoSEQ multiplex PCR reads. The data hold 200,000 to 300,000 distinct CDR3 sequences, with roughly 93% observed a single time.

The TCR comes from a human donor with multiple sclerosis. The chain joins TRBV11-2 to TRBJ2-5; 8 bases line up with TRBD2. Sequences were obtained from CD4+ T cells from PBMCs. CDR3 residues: CASSFLSGGPGERETQYF. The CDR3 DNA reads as TGTGCCAGCAGCTTCCTGAGCGGGGGACCAGGTGAAAGGGAGACCCAGTACTTC.